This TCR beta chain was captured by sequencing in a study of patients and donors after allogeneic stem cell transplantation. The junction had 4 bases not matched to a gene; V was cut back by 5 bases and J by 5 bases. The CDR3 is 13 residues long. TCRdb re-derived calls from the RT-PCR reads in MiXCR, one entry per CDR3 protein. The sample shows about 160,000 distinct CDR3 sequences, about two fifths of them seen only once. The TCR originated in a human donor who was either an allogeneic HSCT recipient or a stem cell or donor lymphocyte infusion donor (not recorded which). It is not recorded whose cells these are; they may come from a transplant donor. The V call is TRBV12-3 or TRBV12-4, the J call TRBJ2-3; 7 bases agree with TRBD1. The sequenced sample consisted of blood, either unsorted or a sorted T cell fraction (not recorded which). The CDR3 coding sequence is TGTGCCAGCAGTCCCCCAGGGGGAGATACGCAGTATTTT. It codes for CASSPPGGDTQYF.